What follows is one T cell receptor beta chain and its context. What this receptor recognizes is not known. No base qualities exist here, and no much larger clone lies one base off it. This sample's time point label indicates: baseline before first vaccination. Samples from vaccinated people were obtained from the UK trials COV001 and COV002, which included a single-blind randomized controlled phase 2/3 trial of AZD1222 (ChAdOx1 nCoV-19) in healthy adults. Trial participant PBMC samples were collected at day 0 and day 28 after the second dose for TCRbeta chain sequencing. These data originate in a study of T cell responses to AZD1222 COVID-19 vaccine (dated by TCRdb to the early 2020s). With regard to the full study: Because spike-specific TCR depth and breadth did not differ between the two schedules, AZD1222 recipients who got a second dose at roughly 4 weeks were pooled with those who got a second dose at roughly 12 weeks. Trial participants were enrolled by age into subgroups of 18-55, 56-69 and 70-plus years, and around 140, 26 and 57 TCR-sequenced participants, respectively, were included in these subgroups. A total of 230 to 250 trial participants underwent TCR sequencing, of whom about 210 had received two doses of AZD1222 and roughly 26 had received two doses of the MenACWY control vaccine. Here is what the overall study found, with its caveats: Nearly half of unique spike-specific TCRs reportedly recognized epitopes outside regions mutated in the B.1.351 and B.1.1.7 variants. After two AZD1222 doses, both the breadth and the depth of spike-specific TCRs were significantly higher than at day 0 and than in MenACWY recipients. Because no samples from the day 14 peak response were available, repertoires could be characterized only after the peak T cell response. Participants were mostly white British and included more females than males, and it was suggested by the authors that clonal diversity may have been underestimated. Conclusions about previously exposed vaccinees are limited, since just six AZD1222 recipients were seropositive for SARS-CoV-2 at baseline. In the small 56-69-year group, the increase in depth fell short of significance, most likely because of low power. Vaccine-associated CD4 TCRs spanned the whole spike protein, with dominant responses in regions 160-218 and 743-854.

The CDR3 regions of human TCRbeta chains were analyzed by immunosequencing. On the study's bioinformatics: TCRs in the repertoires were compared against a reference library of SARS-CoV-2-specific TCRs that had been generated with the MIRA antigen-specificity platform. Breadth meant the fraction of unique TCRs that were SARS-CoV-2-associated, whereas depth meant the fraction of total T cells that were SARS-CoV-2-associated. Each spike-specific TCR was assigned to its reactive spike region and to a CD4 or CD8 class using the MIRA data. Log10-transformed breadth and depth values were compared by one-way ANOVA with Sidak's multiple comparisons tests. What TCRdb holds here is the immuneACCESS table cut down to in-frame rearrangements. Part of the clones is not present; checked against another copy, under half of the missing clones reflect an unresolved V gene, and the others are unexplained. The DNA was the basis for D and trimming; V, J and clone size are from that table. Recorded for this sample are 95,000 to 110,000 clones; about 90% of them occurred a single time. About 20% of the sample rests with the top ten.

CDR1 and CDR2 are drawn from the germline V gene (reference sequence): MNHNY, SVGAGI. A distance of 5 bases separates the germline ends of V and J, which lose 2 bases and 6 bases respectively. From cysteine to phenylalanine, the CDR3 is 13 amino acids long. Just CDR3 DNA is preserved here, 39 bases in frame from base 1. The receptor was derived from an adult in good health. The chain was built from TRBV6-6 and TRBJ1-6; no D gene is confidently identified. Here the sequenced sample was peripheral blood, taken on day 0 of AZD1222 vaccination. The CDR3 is CASSYRVNSPLHF. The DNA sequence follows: TGTGCCAGCAGTTACCGCGTTAATTCACCCCTCCACTTT.